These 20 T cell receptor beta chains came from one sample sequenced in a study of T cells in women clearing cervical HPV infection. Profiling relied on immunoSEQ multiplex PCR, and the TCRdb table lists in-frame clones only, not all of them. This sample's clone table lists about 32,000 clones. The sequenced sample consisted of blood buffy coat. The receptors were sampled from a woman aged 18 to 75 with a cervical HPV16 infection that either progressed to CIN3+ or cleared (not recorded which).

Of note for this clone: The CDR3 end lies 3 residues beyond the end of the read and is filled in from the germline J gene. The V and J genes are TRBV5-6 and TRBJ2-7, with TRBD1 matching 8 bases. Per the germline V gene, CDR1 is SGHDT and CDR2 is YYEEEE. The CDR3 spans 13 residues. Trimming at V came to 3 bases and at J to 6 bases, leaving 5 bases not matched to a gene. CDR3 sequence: CASSSWTGREQYF. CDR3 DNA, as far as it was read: TGTGCCAGCAGCTCCTGGACAGGGCGCGAG.

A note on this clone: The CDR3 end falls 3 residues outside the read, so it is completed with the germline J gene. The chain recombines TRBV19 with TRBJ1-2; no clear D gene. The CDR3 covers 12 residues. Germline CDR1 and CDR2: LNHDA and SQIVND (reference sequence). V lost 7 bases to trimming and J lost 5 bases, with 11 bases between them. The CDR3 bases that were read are TGTGCCAGTAAAGGACTGAGATATGGC. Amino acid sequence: CASKGLRYG. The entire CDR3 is CASKGLRYGYTF.

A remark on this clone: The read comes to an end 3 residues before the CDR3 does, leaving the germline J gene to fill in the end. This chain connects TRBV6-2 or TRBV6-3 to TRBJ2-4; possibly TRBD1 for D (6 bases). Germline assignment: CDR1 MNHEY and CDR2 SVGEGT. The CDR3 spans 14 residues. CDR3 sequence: CARQTPRGNYGQYF. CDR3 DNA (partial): TGTGCCAGACAAACCCCGAGGGGGAACTATGGT.

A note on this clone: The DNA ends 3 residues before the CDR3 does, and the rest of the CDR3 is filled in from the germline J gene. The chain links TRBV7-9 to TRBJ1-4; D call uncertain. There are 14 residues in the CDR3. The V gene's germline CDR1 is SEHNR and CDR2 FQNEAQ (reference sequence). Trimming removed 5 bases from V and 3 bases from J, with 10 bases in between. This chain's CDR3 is CASSQAEANEKLFF. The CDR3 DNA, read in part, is TGTGCCAGCAGCCAAGCGGAGGCTAATGAAAAA.

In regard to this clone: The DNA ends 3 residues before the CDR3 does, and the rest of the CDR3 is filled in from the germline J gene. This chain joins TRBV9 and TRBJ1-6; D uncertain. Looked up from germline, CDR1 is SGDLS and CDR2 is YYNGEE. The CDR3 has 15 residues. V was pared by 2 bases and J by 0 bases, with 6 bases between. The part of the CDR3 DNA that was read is TGTGCCAGCAGCGTTTCCGGCTCCTATAATTCACCC. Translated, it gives CASSVSGSYNSP. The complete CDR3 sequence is CASSVSGSYNSPLHF.

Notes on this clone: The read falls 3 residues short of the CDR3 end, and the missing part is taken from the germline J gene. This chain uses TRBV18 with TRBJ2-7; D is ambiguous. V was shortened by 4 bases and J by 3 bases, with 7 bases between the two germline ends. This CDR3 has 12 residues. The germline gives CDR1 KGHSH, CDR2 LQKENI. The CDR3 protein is CASSQGFYEQYF. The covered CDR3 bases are TGTGCCAGCTCACAGGGTTTCTACGAG.

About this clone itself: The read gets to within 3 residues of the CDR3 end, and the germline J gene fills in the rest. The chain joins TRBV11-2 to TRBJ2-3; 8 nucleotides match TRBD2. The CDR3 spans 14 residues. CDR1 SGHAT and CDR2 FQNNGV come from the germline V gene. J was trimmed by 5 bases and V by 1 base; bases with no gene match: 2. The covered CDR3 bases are TGTGCCAGCAGCTTAGGGGCGGGAGGAGATACG. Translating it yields CASSLGAGGDT. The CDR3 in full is CASSLGAGGDTQYF.

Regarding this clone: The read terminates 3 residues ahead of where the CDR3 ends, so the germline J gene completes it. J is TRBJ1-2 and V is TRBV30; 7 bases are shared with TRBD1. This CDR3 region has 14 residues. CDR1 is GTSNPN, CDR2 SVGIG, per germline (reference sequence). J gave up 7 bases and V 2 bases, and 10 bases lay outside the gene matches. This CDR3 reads CAWSQGQAGIGYTF. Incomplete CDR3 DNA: TGTGCCTGGAGTCAAGGACAGGCGGGAATTGGC.

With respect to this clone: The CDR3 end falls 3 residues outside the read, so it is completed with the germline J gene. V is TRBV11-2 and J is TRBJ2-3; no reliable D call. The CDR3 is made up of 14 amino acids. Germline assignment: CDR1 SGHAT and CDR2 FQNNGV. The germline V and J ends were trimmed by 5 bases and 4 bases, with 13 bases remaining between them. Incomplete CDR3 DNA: TGTGCCAGCAGCCGCGACTTGGCCGCAGATACG. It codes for CASSRDLAADT. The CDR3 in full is CASSRDLAADTQYF. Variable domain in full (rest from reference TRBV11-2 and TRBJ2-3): EAGVAQSPRYKIIEKRQSVAFWCNPISGHATLYWYQQILGQGPKLLIQFQNNGVVDDSQLPKDRFSAERLKGVDSTLKIQPAKLEDSAVYLCASSRDLAADTQYFGPGTRLTVL.

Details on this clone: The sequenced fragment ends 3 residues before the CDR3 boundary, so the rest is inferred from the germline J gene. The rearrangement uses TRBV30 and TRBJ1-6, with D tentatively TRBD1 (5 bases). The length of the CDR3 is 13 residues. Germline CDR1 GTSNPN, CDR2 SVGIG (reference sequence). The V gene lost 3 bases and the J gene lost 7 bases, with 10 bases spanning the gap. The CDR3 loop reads CAWRESGNSPLHF. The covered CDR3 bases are TGTGCCTGGAGAGAGTCAGGGAATTCACCC.

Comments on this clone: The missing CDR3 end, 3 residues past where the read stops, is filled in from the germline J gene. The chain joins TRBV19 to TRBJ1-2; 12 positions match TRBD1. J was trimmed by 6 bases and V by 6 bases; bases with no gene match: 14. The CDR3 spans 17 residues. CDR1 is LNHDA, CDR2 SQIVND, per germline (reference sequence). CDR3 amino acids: CASRGDGTGGAYDGYTF. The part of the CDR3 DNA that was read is TGTGCCAGTAGAGGGGACGGGACAGGGGGCGCCTATGATGGC.

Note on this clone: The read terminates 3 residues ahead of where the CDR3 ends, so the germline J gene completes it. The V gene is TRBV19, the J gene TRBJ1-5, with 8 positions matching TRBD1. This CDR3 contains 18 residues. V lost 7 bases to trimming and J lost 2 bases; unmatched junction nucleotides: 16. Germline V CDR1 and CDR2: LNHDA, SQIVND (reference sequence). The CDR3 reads CASTNRRQGAGGNQPQHF. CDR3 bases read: TGTGCCAGTACTAACCGGCGGCAGGGGGCCGGGGGCAATCAGCCC.

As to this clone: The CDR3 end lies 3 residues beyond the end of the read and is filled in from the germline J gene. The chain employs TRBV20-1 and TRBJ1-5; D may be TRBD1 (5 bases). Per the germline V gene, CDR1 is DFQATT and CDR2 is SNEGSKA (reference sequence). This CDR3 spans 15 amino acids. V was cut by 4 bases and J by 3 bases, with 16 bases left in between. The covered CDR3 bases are TGCAGTGCTATTCCCATGGGGCGGCCCAATCAGCCC. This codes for CSAIPMGRPNQP. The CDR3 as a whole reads CSAIPMGRPNQPQHF.

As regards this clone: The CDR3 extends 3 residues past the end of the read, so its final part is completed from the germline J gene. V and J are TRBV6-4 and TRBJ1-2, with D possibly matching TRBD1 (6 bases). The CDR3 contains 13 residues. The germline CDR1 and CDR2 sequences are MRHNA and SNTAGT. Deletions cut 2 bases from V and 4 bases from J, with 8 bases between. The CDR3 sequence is CASSDGQFYGYTF. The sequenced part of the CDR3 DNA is TGTGCCAGCAGTGACGGACAGTTCTATGGC.

This CDR3 reads CASSSRQGRSEKLFF. The CDR3 DNA, read in part, is TGTGCCAGCAGCTCCCGACAGGGGAGAAGTGAAAAA. The chain employs TRBV7-6 and TRBJ1-4, with 8 positions matching TRBD1. With the read ending 3 residues before the CDR3 end, the germline J gene is used to fill in that end. Per the germline V gene, CDR1 is SGHVS and CDR2 is FNYEAQ. CDR3 length: 15 amino acids. V dropped 4 bases and J dropped 7; count of bases not matched to a gene: 8.

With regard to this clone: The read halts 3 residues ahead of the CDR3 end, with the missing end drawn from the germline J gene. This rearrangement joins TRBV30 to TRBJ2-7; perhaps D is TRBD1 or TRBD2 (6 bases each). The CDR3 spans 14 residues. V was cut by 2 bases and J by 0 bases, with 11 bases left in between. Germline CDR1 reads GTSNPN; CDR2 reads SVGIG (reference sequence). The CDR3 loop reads CAWSIGGGSYEQYF. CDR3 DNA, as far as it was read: TGTGCCTGGAGTATCGGAGGGGGCTCCTACGAG.

The CDR3 DNA, read in part, is TGTGCCAGCAACATAGCTAACTATGGT. Its protein product is CASNIANYG. The whole CDR3 is CASNIANYGQYF. This chain uses TRBV2 with TRBJ2-4; D not resolved. The read stops 3 residues short of the end of the CDR3; the missing end is completed from the germline J gene. This CDR3 comprises 12 residues. Germline CDR1 reads SNHLY; CDR2 reads FYNNEI.

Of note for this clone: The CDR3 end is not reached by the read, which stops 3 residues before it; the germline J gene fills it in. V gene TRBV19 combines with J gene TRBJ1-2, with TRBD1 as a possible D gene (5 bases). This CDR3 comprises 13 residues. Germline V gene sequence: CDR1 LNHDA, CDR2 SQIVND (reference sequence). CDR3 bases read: TGTGCCAGTAGTAAACAGGCGAACTACGAC. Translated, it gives CASSKQANYD. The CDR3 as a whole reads CASSKQANYDYTF.

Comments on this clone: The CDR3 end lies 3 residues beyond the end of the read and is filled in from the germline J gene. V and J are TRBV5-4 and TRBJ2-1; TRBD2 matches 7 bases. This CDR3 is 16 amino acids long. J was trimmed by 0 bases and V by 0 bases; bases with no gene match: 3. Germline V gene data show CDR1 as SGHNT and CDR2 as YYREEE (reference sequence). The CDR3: CASSLAGGSSYNEQFF. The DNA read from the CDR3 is TGTGCCAGCAGCTTGGCGGGCGGGAGCTCCTACAATGAG.

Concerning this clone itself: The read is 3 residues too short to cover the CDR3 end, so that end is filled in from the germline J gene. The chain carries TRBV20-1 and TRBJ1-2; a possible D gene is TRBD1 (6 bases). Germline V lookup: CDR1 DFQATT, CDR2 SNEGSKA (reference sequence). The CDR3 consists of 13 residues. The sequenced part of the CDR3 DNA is TGCAGTGCTAGAGTAACAGGGCTCGAGACC. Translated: CSARVTGLET. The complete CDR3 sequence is CSARVTGLETYTF.